The clone carrying this TCR beta chain has ten or more counts. The data are from a study of T-cell reconstitution after alpha-beta-depleted transplantation in children. Unique molecular identifiers were used to barcode this TCRbeta library. Using its own MiXCR run on the PCR reads, TCRdb lists one record per CDR3 protein. The sample contains fewer than 550,000 distinct CDR3 sequences, around 15% of which appear only once. With V trimmed by 7 bases and J by 4 bases, 6 bases remained unmatched. CDR1 is MGHDK, CDR2 SYGVNS, per germline. This CDR3 region has 14 residues. The origin of this receptor is a boy under two years old who had a stem cell transplant for Wiskott-Aldrich syndrome, so the T cells may come from the graft donor. This chain links TRBV25-1 with TRBJ2-7; 11 bases are shared with TRBD1. The sample in question was PBMCs, mostly from graft donor cells, obtained 360 days after TCRalphabeta/CD19-depleted stem cell transplant. The CDR3 DNA is TGTGCCAGCACCGAGCGGGACAGGGGGTACGAGCAGTACTTC. This codes for CASTERDRGYEQYF.